This is a list of T cell receptor beta chains from one sample in a study of T cell changes during pregnancy in multiple sclerosis. The data were produced by immunoSEQ multiplex PCR, yet TCRdb's version contains in-frame clones alone and is incomplete. This table has roughly 61,000 clones, around 94% appearing once. This specimen consisted of CD8+ T cells from peripheral blood mononuclear cells, obtained after pregnancy. The receptor source for this set is a female donor with multiple sclerosis, enrolled in a pregnancy study. Both conserved end residues are part of each CDR3. Each record gives: D gene, V gene, clone size, J gene, CDR3 DNA, CDR3 protein. The D gene is left open where the match is weak. The size entry is marked missing in some rows and otherwise reads once, few, many or a size class.

d_gene: .
v_gene: TRBV28
abundance: .
j_gene: TRBJ2-1
CDR3nt: TGTGCCAGTATAGCGGAGGGGTCCTACAATGAGCAGTTCTTC
CDR3aa: CASIAEGSYNEQFF

d_gene: .
v_gene: TRBV4-1
abundance: .
j_gene: TRBJ1-1
CDR3nt: TGCGCCAGCAGCCAAGTCGGCGGGAACACTGAAGCTTTCTTT
CDR3aa: CASSQVGGNTEAFF

d_gene: TRBD2
v_gene: TRBV29-1
abundance: .
j_gene: TRBJ2-7
CDR3nt: TGCAGCGTTTTGGACAGGGAAGAGTCTAGCGGGAGGATATACGAGCAGTACTTC
CDR3aa: CSVLDREESSGRIYEQYF

d_gene: TRBD2
v_gene: TRBV2
abundance: once
j_gene: TRBJ2-5
CDR3nt: TGTGCCAGCAGTAGGACTAGTTCGCCCCGGCTGGAGACCCAGTACTTC
CDR3aa: CASSRTSSPRLETQYF

d_gene: TRBD1
v_gene: TRBV18
abundance: .
j_gene: TRBJ2-7
CDR3nt: TGTGCCAGCTCATGGGGACAGGGCTACGAGCAGTACTTC
CDR3aa: CASSWGQGYEQYF

d_gene: TRBD1
v_gene: TRBV9
abundance: once
j_gene: TRBJ2-7
CDR3nt: TGTGCCAGCAGCGTAGCAGGACAGGGTTTATACGAGCAGTACTTC
CDR3aa: CASSVAGQGLYEQYF

d_gene: .
v_gene: TRBV27
abundance: .
j_gene: TRBJ2-3
CDR3nt: TGTGCCAGCAGTTTAGAGGGCATCCTCACAGATACGCAGTATTTT
CDR3aa: CASSLEGILTDTQYF

d_gene: TRBD2
v_gene: TRBV29-1
abundance: .
j_gene: TRBJ2-7
CDR3nt: TGCAGCGTTGGCGCACTACTAGCGGGAGAATCCTCTTACGAGCAGTACTTC
CDR3aa: CSVGALLAGESSYEQYF

d_gene: .
v_gene: TRBV30
abundance: .
j_gene: TRBJ1-5
CDR3nt: TGTGCCTGGAGTGATAAGAGGGTCGACGGCAATCAGCCCCAGCATTTT
CDR3aa: CAWSDKRVDGNQPQHF

d_gene: TRBD2
v_gene: TRBV11-2
abundance: .
j_gene: TRBJ2-7
CDR3nt: TGTGCCAGCAGCTTAGCGGGAGGGTCTTACGAGCAGTACTTC
CDR3aa: CASSLAGGSYEQYF

d_gene: TRBD2
v_gene: TRBV4-3
abundance: .
j_gene: TRBJ2-3
CDR3nt: TGCGCCAGCAGCCCAACGACTAGCCTGGATACGCAGTATTTT
CDR3aa: CASSPTTSLDTQYF